Sequencing of this T cell receptor beta chain was carried out in a study of T cell repertoires in cytomegalovirus infection. Study overall: It can be stated that public TCR beta signatures indicated CMV infection as well as a matching HLA type. The study, taken as a whole, reports: HLA-C-restricted CMV-specific TCR beta clonotypes were dominant in the ex vivo response. Cumulative frequency of public TCR beta families picked out carriers of CMV plus the relevant HLA.

V was pared by 6 bases and J by 0 bases, with 4 bases of the junction left unmatched. The CDR3 spans 15 residues. Germline V gives CDR1 SGHTA, CDR2 FQGNSA. This clonotype has at least ten counts. Its target is not known. One entry per CDR3 protein results from TCRdb running MiXCR on the reads. The data hold under 300,000 distinct CDR3 sequences, with roughly an eighth observed a single time. The genes are TRBV7-2 and TRBJ2-1; 8 positions agree with TRBD2. Material for sequencing was PBMCs. The clonotype was recovered from a human donor in good health (CMV status not recorded). Some clones in this sample may be carry-over from other donors' samples. CDR3 region: CASSQSGSSYNEQFF. The CDR3 DNA reads TGTGCCAGCAGTCAAAGCGGGAGCTCCTACAATGAGCAGTTCTTC.